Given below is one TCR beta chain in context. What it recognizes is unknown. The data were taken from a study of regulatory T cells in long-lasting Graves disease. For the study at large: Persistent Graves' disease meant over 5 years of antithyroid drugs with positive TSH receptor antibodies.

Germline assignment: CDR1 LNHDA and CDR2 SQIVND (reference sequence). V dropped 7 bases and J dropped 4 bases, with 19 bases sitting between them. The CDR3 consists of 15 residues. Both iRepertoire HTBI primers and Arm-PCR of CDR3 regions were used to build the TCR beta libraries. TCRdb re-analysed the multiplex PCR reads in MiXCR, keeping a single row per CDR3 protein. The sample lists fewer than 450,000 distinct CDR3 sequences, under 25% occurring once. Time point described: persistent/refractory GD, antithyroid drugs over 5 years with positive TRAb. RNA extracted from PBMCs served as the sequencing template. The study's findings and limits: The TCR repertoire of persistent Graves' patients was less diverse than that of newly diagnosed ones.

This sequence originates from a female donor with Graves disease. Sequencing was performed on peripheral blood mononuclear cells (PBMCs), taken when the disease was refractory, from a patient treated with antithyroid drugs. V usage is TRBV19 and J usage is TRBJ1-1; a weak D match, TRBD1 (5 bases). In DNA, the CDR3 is TGTGCCAGTATCAATCGGGGGTTAGGGAGCACTGAAGCTTTCTTT. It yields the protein CASINRGLGSTEAFF.